This TCR beta chain came from a study of T cell responses to AZD1222 COVID-19 vaccine. Study observations and caveats: It was only after the peak T cell response that any repertoires were sampled.

This CDR3 region has 16 residues. The V gene lost 5 bases and the J gene lost 3 bases, with 14 bases spanning the gap. The germline V gene encodes CDR1 SGHTA and CDR2 FQGNSA. Profiled with immunoSEQ multiplex PCR; TCRdb holds only in-frame clones, not every one. Of roughly 80,000 clones in the sample, around nine tenths were seen once. Remarks on this clone: The antigen remains undetermined.

The J gene is TRBJ2-6, the V gene TRBV7-2, with unresolved D. This clonotype was obtained from an adult in good health. The material sequenced was peripheral blood, taken on day 0 of MenACWY control vaccination. The CDR3 sequence is CASSQRPQVGANVLTF. CDR3 bases: TGTGCCAGCAGCCAACGACCTCAGGTTGGGGCCAACGTCCTGACTTTC. Full variable domain (remainder filled in from reference TRBV7-2 and TRBJ2-6): GAGVSQSPSNKVTEKGKDVELRCDPISGHTALYWYRQSLGQGLEFLIYFQGNSAPDKSGLPSDRFSAERTGGSVSTLTIQRTQQEDSAVYLCASSQRPQVGANVLTFGAGSRLTVL.